Shown below are 27 T cell receptor beta chains from a single sample sequenced in a study of OX40 agonist ivuxolimab in advanced cancers. Sequencing was performed with immunoSEQ multiplex PCR; in TCRdb, only in-frame clones are kept and a portion is missing. Of 75,000 to 80,000 clones detected, about 94% appear once; the ten largest clones hold over 20%. The sequenced sample was CD4+ or CD8+ T cells sorted from blood, obtained in a trial of the OX40 agonist ivuxolimab. The receptors come from an adult with an advanced solid tumor such as melanoma, head and neck, liver or kidney cancer.

V usage is TRBV5-5 and J usage is TRBJ2-7; TRBD1 agrees at 11 bases. The V gene's germline CDR1 is SGHKS and CDR2 YYEKEE (reference sequence). V shed 0 bases, J shed 3 bases, and the junction held 5 bases outside the gene matches. The CDR3 sequence is 16 residues long. In nucleotides, the CDR3 is TGTGCCAGCAGCTTGGCCGGGACAGGGGGGATCTACGAGCAGTACTTC. Amino acids: CASSLAGTGGIYEQYF.

This chain connects TRBV6-5 to TRBJ2-5; TRBD2 matches 7 bases. Germline V gene data show CDR1 as MNHEY and CDR2 as SVGAGI. V trimming: 0 bases; J trimming: 3 bases; junction bases outside the gene matches: 4. This CDR3 has 15 amino acids. The CDR3 sequence is CASSYSGLPKETQYF. DNA of the CDR3: TGTGCCAGCAGTTACTCGGGACTACCCAAAGAGACCCAGTACTTC.

The chain has TRBV6-4 and TRBJ2-1; 11 bases are a match to TRBD2. V trimming: 7 bases; J trimming: 2 bases; junction bases outside the gene matches: 7. The CDR3 is 16 amino acids. Germline loops: CDR1 MRHNA, CDR2 SNTAGT. The CDR3 sequence is CASNYLAGGAYNEQFF. The CDR3 DNA is TGTGCCAGCAACTACTTAGCGGGAGGGGCCTACAATGAGCAGTTCTTC.

This rearrangement joins TRBV5-8 to TRBJ1-4, with D maybe TRBD1 (5 bases). Trimming cost V 2 bases and J 5 bases, with 10 bases left between them. The CDR3 totals 14 residues. The V gene's germline CDR1 is SGHTS and CDR2 YDEGEE. DNA for the CDR3: TGTGCCAGCAGCTTTAGGGGCGGGAATGAAAAACTGTTTTTT. It is translated as CASSFRGGNEKLFF.

The J gene is TRBJ1-5, the V gene TRBV7-8; 7 bases line up with TRBD1. Germline lookup yields CDR1 SGHVS and CDR2 FQNEAQ. V trimming: 4 bases; J trimming: 5 bases; junction bases outside the gene matches: 20. This CDR3 comprises 19 residues. The CDR3 loop reads CASSSPRDSPLGGDQPQHF. DNA of the CDR3: TGTGCCAGCAGCTCACCCCGGGACAGTCCTCTTGGGGGCGATCAGCCCCAGCATTTT.

The V and J genes are TRBV6-5 and TRBJ2-5; D tentatively fits TRBD1 or TRBD2 (5 bases each). The CDR3 has 16 amino acids. Germline V gene sequence: CDR1 MNHEY, CDR2 SVGAGI. With 4 bases removed from V and 5 bases from J, the gap between germline ends came to 20 bases. The CDR3 coding sequence is TGTGCCAGCAGTTTCCTAGGGGCCCCAAGGAGGGAGACCCAGTACTTC. It translates to CASSFLGAPRRETQYF.

The V call is TRBV5-1, the J call TRBJ1-2; D possibly corresponds to TRBD1 (5 bases). Deletions cut 2 bases from V and 8 bases from J, with 13 bases between. The CDR3 sequence is 13 residues long. Germline lookup yields CDR1 SGHRS and CDR2 YFSETQ. This chain's CDR3 is CASSFGQGGGYTF. The CDR3 DNA reads as TGCGCCAGCAGCTTCGGGCAGGGCGGCGGCTACACCTTC.

Concerning this clone itself: The junction departs from germline at one end; a sequencing error may be responsible. The CDR3 DNA reads TGTGCTAGCAGCCCCTCCCTGGGTATTGCGGAGCGCCCCTACGAGCAGTACTTC. It translates to CASSPSLGIAERPYEQYF. This chain connects TRBV7-7 to TRBJ2-7; no reliable D call. The CDR3 length is 18 residues. Germline V gene lookup returns CDR1 SSHAT and CDR2 FNYEAQ (reference sequence). Filled out from reference TRBV7-7 and TRBJ2-7, the complete variable domain reads GAGVSQSPRYKVTKRGQDVTLRCDPISSHATLYWYQQALGQGPEFLTYFNYEAQPDKSGLPSDRFSAERPEGSISTLTIQRTEQRDSAMYRCASSPSLGIAERPYEQYFGPGTRLTVT.

This chain connects TRBV11-3 to TRBJ2-7; TRBD1 matches 9 bases. V shed 4 bases and J 5 bases; nucleotides not matched to a gene: 9. Germline V gives CDR1 SGHNT, CDR2 YENEEA. The CDR3 runs to 15 residues. The CDR3 DNA follows: TGTGCCAGCAGCTGGAGGACAGGGGAAATCAACGAGCAGTACTTC. Protein: CASSWRTGEINEQYF. Variable domain in full (rest from reference TRBV11-3 and TRBJ2-7): EAGVVQSPRYKIIEKKQPVAFWCNPISGHNTLYWYLQNLGQGPELLIRYENEEAVDDSQLPKDRFSAERLKGVDSTLKIQPAELGDSAVYLCASSWRTGEINEQYFGPGTRLTVT.

The chain combines TRBV4-1 with TRBJ2-5, with TRBD2 matching 12 bases. Germline V gene data show CDR1 as MGHRA and CDR2 as YSYEKL. Trimming removed 0 bases from V and 7 bases from J; junction bases left unmatched: 3. The CDR3 length is 15 residues. The CDR3: CASSQERTSGVTQYF. The CDR3 nucleotides are TGCGCCAGCAGCCAAGAGCGGACTAGCGGGGTGACCCAGTACTTC.

The chain is built from TRBV19 and TRBJ1-5; D ambiguous. This CDR3 region has 17 residues. The germline V gene has CDR1 LNHDA and CDR2 SQIVND (reference sequence). Trimming removed 4 bases from V and 0 bases from J, with 16 bases in between. The CDR3 reads CASSTSPKFYSNQPQHF. CDR3 in DNA: TGTGCCAGTAGTACCAGCCCCAAGTTCTATAGCAATCAGCCCCAGCATTTT.

The chain joins TRBV6-5 to TRBJ2-7, with D possibly matching TRBD2 (6 bases). The V gene lost 0 bases and the J gene lost 2 bases, with 14 bases spanning the gap. CDR1 MNHEY and CDR2 SVGAGI come from the germline V gene. The CDR3 covers 16 residues. CDR3 DNA sequence: TGTGCCAGCAGTTACTCACTCCGCGGGGTACCCTACGAGCAGTACTTC. Its translation is CASSYSLRGVPYEQYF.

This chain connects TRBV11-1 to TRBJ2-7, with D unclear. Trimming removed 1 base from V and 1 base from J, with 14 bases in between. Germline V gene sequence: CDR1 SGHAT, CDR2 FQDESV (reference sequence). The CDR3 is made up of 16 amino acids. CDR3 in amino acids: CASSLVVGWGSYEQYF. In nucleotides, the CDR3 is TGTGCCAGCAGCTTAGTGGTGGGGTGGGGTTCCTACGAGCAGTACTTC. The entire variable domain, with the rest obtained from reference TRBV11-1 and TRBJ2-7, is as follows: EAEVAQSPRYKITEKSQAVAFWCDPISGHATLYWYRQILGQGPELLVQFQDESVVDDSQLPKDRFSAERLKGVDSTLKIQPAELGDSAMYLCASSLVVGWGSYEQYFGPGTRLTVT.

This clone was recorded once. The chain combines TRBV18 with TRBJ1-5; 7 bases are a match to TRBD1. Germline loops: CDR1 KGHSH, CDR2 LQKENI. The ends lost 6 bases at V and 4 bases at J; junction bases unmatched: 21. The CDR3 is 19 residues long. The CDR3 bases are TGTGCCAGCTCGATCGACAGGGTAACAAACCTGGCATGGAATCAGCCCCAGCATTTT. Translated: CASSIDRVTNLAWNQPQHF.

The CDR3 DNA reads TGTGCCAGCAGCTTGGCCACTACCCGACTTGAGACCCAGTACTTC. Its protein is CASSLATTRLETQYF. This chain connects TRBV7-2 to TRBJ2-5; no clear D gene. CDR1 SGHTA and CDR2 FQGNSA come from the germline V gene. The CDR3 covers 15 residues. The germline V and J ends were trimmed by 3 bases and 5 bases, with 16 bases remaining between them.

Worth noting for this clone: A read error may produce the germline difference seen at one junction end. The CDR3 DNA follows: TGTGCCAGTACCCCCGTGGGGGGCAACTACGGCTACACCTTC. Residues: CASTPVGGNYGYTF. This chain uses TRBV19 with TRBJ1-2, with D perhaps TRBD1 (6 bases). The CDR3 consists of 14 residues. Germline V gene lookup returns CDR1 LNHDA and CDR2 SQIVND (reference sequence). Full variable domain (rest looked up from reference TRBV19 and TRBJ1-2): DGGITQSPKYLFRKEGQNVTLSCEQNLNHDAMYWYRQDPGQGLRLIYYSQIVNDFQKGDIAEGYSVSREKKESFPLTVTSAQKNPTAFYLCASTPVGGNYGYTFGSGTRLTVV.

This chain links TRBV5-4 with TRBJ1-1; D unresolved. Germline V gene sequence: CDR1 SGHNT, CDR2 YYREEE (reference sequence). The CDR3 extends over 13 amino acids. V was trimmed by 4 bases and J by 1 base, leaving 8 bases between them. The CDR3 region has the DNA TGTGCCAGCAGCGATGGTGGGAACACTGAAGCTTTCTTT. Its translation is CASSDGGNTEAFF.

In DNA form, the CDR3 reads TGTGCCAGCAGAGCGACTCCTCGGGCCTACAATGAGCAGTTCTTC. Translation gives CASRATPRAYNEQFF. V usage is TRBV2 and J usage is TRBJ2-1, with D unclear. The CDR3 has 15 amino acids. The germline V and J ends were trimmed by 6 bases and 2 bases, with 14 bases remaining between them. The germline V gene has CDR1 SNHLY and CDR2 FYNNEI.

This rearrangement joins TRBV5-4 to TRBJ2-7; D may be TRBD2 (5 bases). Germline V gives CDR1 SGHNT, CDR2 YYREEE (reference sequence). Trimming left V 4 bases short and J 6 bases short, with 11 bases between. The length of the CDR3 is 12 residues. CDR3 nucleotides: TGTGCCAGCAGCCCGGACTCCCTCGAGCAGTACTTC. It codes for CASSPDSLEQYF. Full variable domain (remainder filled in from reference TRBV5-4 and TRBJ2-7): ETGVTQSPTHLIKTRGQQVTLRCSSQSGHNTVSWYQQALGQGPQFIFQYYREEENGRGNFPPRFSGLQFPNYSSELNVNALELDDSALYLCASSPDSLEQYFGPGTRLTVT.

The genes are TRBV7-3 and TRBJ2-1; maybe TRBD2 (6 bases). The V gene lost 4 bases and the J gene lost 4 bases, with 11 bases spanning the gap. Looked up from germline, CDR1 is SGHTA and CDR2 is FQGTGA. This CDR3 has 14 amino acids. The CDR3: CASSSGDSYNEQFF. In DNA form, the CDR3 reads TGTGCCAGCAGCTCGGGGGACTCTTACAATGAGCAGTTCTTC. Full variable domain (outside the CDR3, taken from reference TRBV7-3 and TRBJ2-1): GAGVSQTPSNKVTEKGKYVELRCDPISGHTALYWYRQSLGQGPEFLIYFQGTGAADDSGLPNDRFFAVRPEGSVSTLKIQRTERGDSAVYLCASSSGDSYNEQFFGPGTRLTVL.

The genes are TRBV10-3 and TRBJ2-5, with 8 positions matching TRBD2. V lost 0 bases and J lost 7; bases outside the gene matches: 13. Germline V gives CDR1 ENHRY, CDR2 SYGVKD. CDR3 size: 17 residues. In nucleotides, the CDR3 is TGTGCCATCAGTGAGTCGCCCGGGGGGGCCGGAGGGCGGACCCAGTACTTC. It translates to CAISESPGGAGGRTQYF.

The DNA for the CDR3 is TGTGCCAGCAGTCTGGCCATCACCGGGGAGCTGTTTTTT. Translated: CASSLAITGELFF. The V gene is TRBV27, the J gene TRBJ2-2; D unresolved. CDR1 and CDR2 from the germline V gene are MNHEY and SMNVEV (reference sequence). V dropped 5 bases and J dropped 4 bases, with 8 bases sitting between them. The CDR3 has 13 amino acids.

The rearrangement uses TRBV7-2 and TRBJ1-2; no definite D call. This CDR3 has 12 amino acids. The V end was cut by 3 bases, the J end by 5 bases, with 7 bases between. Germline-derived CDR1 and CDR2 are SGHTA and FQGNSA. The CDR3 DNA reads TGTGCCAGCAGCTTGGGAGGTTATGGCTACACCTTC. Protein product: CASSLGGYGYTF.

This chain links TRBV7-6 with TRBJ2-1, with TRBD1 identical over 8 bases. Germline V CDR1 and CDR2: SGHVS, FNYEAQ. With 0 bases clipped from V and 9 bases from J, the junction kept 4 bases outside the gene matches. The CDR3 is made up of 14 amino acids. The CDR3 nucleotides are TGTGCCAGCAGCTTAGCCTTGACAGGGGTTGAGCAGTTCTTC. It yields the protein CASSLALTGVEQFF.

This chain connects TRBV9 to TRBJ2-5; unclear D gene. Germline CDR1 is SGDLS and CDR2 is YYNGEE. There are 17 residues in the CDR3. V shed 4 bases and J shed 2 bases, with 21 bases lying between them. DNA for the CDR3: TGTGCCAGCAGCCCGTCCGCCTACCCCCACCCTCAAGAGACCCAGTACTTC. Its protein is CASSPSAYPHPQETQYF.

The rearrangement links TRBV27 to TRBJ2-1; 9 bases fit TRBD2. CDR3 size: 14 residues. J lost 3 bases, V lost 8 bases, and 5 bases had no gene match. Germline CDR1 MNHEY, CDR2 SMNVEV (reference sequence). The CDR3 nucleotides are TGTGCCAGCGGGTTAGCGGGAGTCTACAATGAGCAGTTCTTC. Translated, it gives CASGLAGVYNEQFF.

The chain joins TRBV6-5 to TRBJ2-7, with 9 bases lining up with TRBD2. The CDR3 extends over 15 amino acids. The junction had 5 bases not matched to a gene; V was cut back by 3 bases and J by 2 bases. Germline V gene data show CDR1 as MNHEY and CDR2 as SVGAGI. The CDR3 loop is CASSYATSGTYEQYF. DNA of the CDR3: TGTGCCAGCAGTTATGCGACTAGCGGAACCTACGAGCAGTACTTC.